This entry is about one T cell receptor (beta chain). This clone's antigen is unknown. No base quality values were provided; no much bigger clone lies one nucleotide off. CD8 naive samples consisted of CD45RO-negative cells that were positively selected for CCR7, yielding a CD45RA+CCR7+ population without TemRA cells. The donors were healthy, HIV-negative adults who had no recently reported acute infections or vaccinations. Only Caucasian adults living in Nashville, Tennessee, USA were represented among the donors. Blood was collected by leukapheresis, and PBMCs were isolated by Ficoll-Histopaque density gradient centrifugation and then cryopreserved in liquid nitrogen vapor phase. Purity and quantity of every magnetically sorted T cell population were checked by analytical flow cytometry. Each sorted fraction had its genomic DNA isolated and then quantified by UV absorbance on a Nanodrop 2000c. The sample belongs to a study of shared clonotypes between healthy human individuals (dated by TCRdb to 2020 to 2022). With respect to the entire study: The cohort included a few men and two women between 18 and 49 years of age. To estimate repertoire size and how much clonotypes are shared between individuals, the study performed deep sequencing of blood TCR repertoires from a handful of healthy adults. Different laboratories and diverse techniques were used to prepare libraries and sequence TCR repertoires, to increase sequencing depth and limit assay-specific biases. Each donor's leukapheresis produced roughly between roughly 0.94 and 9.5 billion PBMCs. Per donor, three plates each were used for CD4 naive and CD4 memory, two for CD8 naive, and one for CD8 memory.

The study at large found these results: Only blood was sampled, and tissue TCR repertoires likely differ from those in blood. Clonotypes shared by all four sorted-subset donors showed higher generation probabilities than non-shared clonotypes. Estimated clonotype richness was generally larger for naive than for memory subsets. When four donors were compared, the shared fraction of clonotypes was 5% to 6.5% for naive CD4, approximately 3.3% for naive CD8, 2% to 2.5% for memory CD4, and 0.4% for memory CD8. Pairwise subsampling led to the expectation that sequencing depth would affect the degree of clonotype sharing among donors. Even with the large sequencing depth, rarefaction of the sorted-subset datasets indicated that sequencing was incomplete. Because the study included only a small number of donors, the genetic and exposure-history diversity represented was limited.

From the cysteine through the phenylalanine, the CDR3 covers 14 amino acids. Left in the record is the CDR3 DNA by itself, 42 bases read in frame from the first base. CDR1 is given as MDHEN and CDR2 as SYDVKM, both from the germline V gene. The V and J ends are trimmed by 5 bases and 0 bases, leaving 11 bases between them. TCR CDR3 regions were amplified from genomic DNA by multiplex PCR using the deep immunoSEQ assay. Genomic DNA extracted from each cell subset was distributed evenly over all wells of several immunoSEQ 96-well plates, and each plate served as one replicate. For sorted subsets, about 200 ng genomic DNA, equal to about 30,000 T cell genomes, was loaded into each replicate PCR. The purified libraries were quantified using a Qubit 3.0 fluorometer, sized with a Bioanalyzer 2100, and then quantified again using the KAPA Library Quantification kit. Each immunoSEQ 96-well plate was sequenced on its own single-read 150-cycle Illumina NextSeq 550 flow cell. The study's own analysis went as follows. The immunoSEQ output contained only junctional sequences without quality scores, so filtering could not match that applied to full-length reads. To assign V/J genes and CDR3, sequences were annotated against IMGT germline references using PyIR, a Python wrapper for IgBLAST v1.9. Reads were removed for weak V/J assignments (E-value above 1e-6), missing CDR3, stop codons, out-of-frame junctions, or ambiguous translated residues. V3J clonotypes were defined as sequences sharing the same inferred V gene, J gene, and CDR3 amino acid sequence. Percentage overlap between repertoires was calculated by dividing the number of shared unique clonotypes by the size of the smaller repertoire. RTK rarefaction, the Chao1 estimator, and Recon v2.1 estimates of unobserved clonotypes were used to assess repertoire richness. Generation probabilities for all TCRbeta clonotypes obtained by the gDNA method from a handful of donors were computed using OLGA. This immuneACCESS table, as held by TCRdb, lists in-frame sequences with V and J called but not all clones. Of the missing ones, under half trace to an unresolved V gene in checked studies; the others have no known cause. That table supplies the V and J calls and clone size; D and trimming were determined from the DNA. Present in this sample are 600,000 or so clones, 95% to 98% of which were seen just once. The top ten hold approximately 0.3% of the sample.

The rearranged segments are TRBV28 and TRBJ2-7, with the D segment identity uncertain. The TCR sequence derives from a young man in good health. Sequencing used naive CD8+ T cells sorted from blood. According to the study, the label for this sample's cell subset or site signals: CD45RA+CCR7+. At the DNA level, the sequence is TGTGCCAGCAGTACTTTGTCCGTCTCCTACGAGCAGTACTTC. This gives the protein CASSTLSVSYEQYF.